A selection of T cell receptor beta chains follows, all from one sample in a study of cytomegalovirus exposure and HLA in healthy donors. Profiling relied on immunoSEQ multiplex PCR, and the TCRdb table lists in-frame clones only, not all of them. The table lists about 260,000 clones, 84% of them singletons. Sequencing was performed on PBMCs. The receptors were sampled from a woman between 35 and 50 years old in good health and CMV-seropositive. The conserved cysteine and the conserved F or W are not part of the CDR3 here. The D gene is left open where the match is weak. Expanded clones get a size class; other rows say once, few or many, or leave the size out.

J gene | D gene | clone size | V gene | CDR3 protein
TRBJ1-1 | NA | few | TRBV27 | ASKSRVGEAF
TRBJ1-1 | NA | NA | TRBV18 | ASSHRDGRVNTEAF
TRBJ2-7 | TRBD2 | NA | TRBV5-6 | ASSSSLAGRVGEQY
NA | NA | NA | TRBV2 | ASSGQQIYEQY
TRBJ1-2 | TRBD1 | few | TRBV7-2 | ASSVGQANYGYT
TRBJ1-1 | NA | NA | TRBV18 | ASSQDGGGVIDSLKNTEAF
TRBJ2-1 | NA | NA | TRBV9 | ASSVGAGYVYNEQF
TRBJ2-1 | TRBD2 | NA | TRBV27 | ASSFRLKREIDNEQF
TRBJ2-3 | NA | NA | TRBV7-9 | ASSLAGQRLVRNTDTQY
TRBJ2-1 | TRBD2 | NA | TRBV6-5 | ASSSGLAGNNEQF
TRBJ1-5 | TRBD1 | NA | TRBV5-1 | ASSLEGQGAQPQH
TRBJ2-1 | TRBD2 | NA | TRBV27 | ASSLNSGSLDEQF
TRBJ2-5 | TRBD1 | NA | TRBV19 | ASSPQGMETQY
TRBJ2-1 | NA | few | TRBV7-2 | ASSLLNEQF
TRBJ2-7 | NA | NA | TRBV19 | ASSIDPGQVYEQY
TRBJ2-7 | TRBD1 | NA | TRBV9 | ASSVTGTPGSYEQY
TRBJ1-4 | NA | NA | TRBV6-1 | ASSSRGWEKLF
TRBJ2-7 | TRBD1 | NA | TRBV18 | ASSPRTGSTYEQY
TRBJ1-2 | TRBD1 | NA | TRBV5-8 | ASSLGQGAGGYT
TRBJ2-2 | NA | NA | TRBV7-2 | ASSLVGGSGELF
TRBJ2-1 | NA | NA | TRBV30 | AWSVGLYNEQF
TRBJ1-2 | NA | NA | TRBV28 | APRCYGYT
TRBJ2-2 | NA | NA | TRBV7-9 | ASGNSGNTGELF
TRBJ1-6 | TRBD1 | few | TRBV28 | ASSLLSGTGVNSPLH
TRBJ1-6 | NA | NA | TRBV5-1 | ASSPGGGREPLH
TRBJ2-4 | TRBD1 | NA | TRBV2 | ASRRDRESKNIQY
TRBJ1-4 | NA | NA | TRBV7-9 | ASSSPGMERF
TRBJ2-3 | TRBD2 | NA | TRBV9 | ASSVAPGLDRDTQY
TRBJ2-1 | TRBD1 | NA | TRBV5-1 | ASSLVGQGSNEQF